Given below is one TCR beta chain in context. As handled by the study authors: Scientists estimated how many nucleated cells there were by amplifying reference gene primers. Clones were sequenced by immunoSEQ multiplex PCR, and TCRdb holds only the in-frame ones, with some missing. The D gene and trimming were derived from the DNA, and the V and J assignments and clone size from that table. This repertoire shows 60,000 to 75,000 clones, 76% found once; its top ten account for about 6.4%. The germline V and J ends were trimmed by 5 bases and 0 bases, with 11 bases remaining between them. The germline V gene has CDR1 LNHDA and CDR2 SQIVND (reference sequence). The CDR3 runs to 15 residues. This sample is part of a study of blood T cell repertoires in COVID-19. Study details: Material from acute and convalescent COVID-19 was sourced from the United States, Italy and Spain. PBMCs, B-cell-depleted T cells, or T cells provided the cDNA or gDNA that made up the material.

This clonotype originated in a woman aged 50 to 65 with active or convalescent COVID-19. The material sequenced was peripheral blood. The gene calls are TRBV19 and TRBJ1-3; D gene unclear. DNA for the CDR3: TGTGCCAGTAGTGAGATCTCGAGCTCTGGAAACACCATATATTTT. Translating it yields CASSEISSSGNTIYF.